This TCR beta chain was sequenced during a study of graft-versus-host responses after intestinal transplantation. Across the study: Isolated intestinal, liver-intestinal, or multivisceral transplants were what recipients had.

The table came from immunoSEQ multiplex PCR; TCRdb's copy has only in-frame clones and leaves some out. The sample has approximately 89,000 clones, about 90% seen once; the top ten hold 0.15% to 0.2%. Remarks on this clone: Its target is unknown.

The CDR3 contains 15 residues. V lost 6 bases to trimming and J lost 2 bases, with 14 bases between them. Germline CDR1 is MNHEY and CDR2 is SVGAGI. Study results and caveats: Where graft-donor T cell macrochimerism was present, patients had high graft-versus-host to host-versus-graft clonal ratios in allografts.

The chain has TRBV6-5 and TRBJ2-1; D may be TRBD2 (6 bases). The receptor comes from a human donor who received an intestinal transplant. The source was unstimulated CD4+ T cells sorted from spleen or lymph node cells, collected before intestinal transplant. For the CDR3, the DNA is TGTGCCAGCAGGCTGGACGGAGGGACCTACAATGAGCAGTTCTTC. It yields the protein CASRLDGGTYNEQFF.